The T cell receptor (beta chain) under discussion was sequenced for a study of early T cells in non-severe SARS-CoV-2 infection. Germline values: CDR1 SEHNR, CDR2 FQNEAQ (reference sequence). The CDR3 length is 14 residues. The trim removed 5 bases at V and 0 bases at J, leaving 4 bases unmatched. TCRdb passed the 5' RACE reads through MiXCR, listing each CDR3 protein once. The sample lists about 71,000 distinct CDR3 sequences, around 12% occurring once. A few counts support this clonotype. This TCR derives from an adult who was a healthcare worker with PCR-confirmed SARS-CoV-2 infection or an uninfected control (not recorded which). Sequenced material: whole blood, taken at baseline. The chain is built from TRBV7-9 and TRBJ2-7, with TRBD2 identical over 7 bases. Here the CDR3 DNA reads TGTGCCAGCAGCCCCGGGGGGAGCTCCTACGAGCAGTACTTC. This sequence encodes CASSPGGSSYEQYF.